This T cell receptor beta chain came from a study of shared clonotypes between healthy human individuals (dated by TCRdb to the early 2020s). Some background on the complete study: A couple of women and a few men aged 18 to 49 years were included in the cohort. For each donor, three plates each were used for CD4 naive and CD4 memory, two plates were used for CD8 naive, and one plate was used for CD8 memory. Blood TCR repertoires of roughly five healthy adults were deeply sequenced to estimate repertoire size and the extent of clonotype sharing between individuals. To increase sequencing depth and limit assay-specific biases, TCR repertoire library preparation and sequencing were carried out by different laboratories using diverse techniques. Each donor's leukapheresis produced roughly between roughly 0.85 and 9.5 billion PBMCs.

CD8 naive samples consisted of CD45RO-negative cells that were positively selected for CCR7, yielding a CD45RA+CCR7+ population without TemRA cells. The donors were healthy, HIV-negative adults who had no recently reported acute infections or vaccinations. All donors were Caucasian adults living in Nashville, Tennessee, USA. After blood collection by leukapheresis, PBMCs were isolated using Ficoll-Histopaque density gradient centrifugation and then cryopreserved in the vapor phase of liquid nitrogen. Analytical flow cytometry was used to check the purity and quantity of every magnetically sorted T cell population. Genomic DNA was isolated from each sorted fraction and quantified by UV absorbance on a Nanodrop 2000c. TCR CDR3 regions were amplified from genomic DNA by multiplex PCR using the deep immunoSEQ assay. Extracted genomic DNA from each cell subset was distributed evenly across all wells of several immunoSEQ 96-well plates, and each plate was treated as a replicate. For sorted subsets, each replicate PCR was loaded with roughly 190 ng genomic DNA, equivalent to about 30,000 T cell genomes. Purified libraries were quantified with a Qubit 3.0 fluorometer, sized on a Bioanalyzer 2100, and re-quantified with the KAPA Library Quantification kit. Every immunoSEQ 96-well plate was sequenced on a dedicated single-read 150-cycle Illumina NextSeq 550 flow cell. The original methods were these. Because the immunoSEQ output held only junctional sequences and lacked quality scores, the filtering could not match the filtering applied to full-length reads. Sequences were annotated with PyIR, a Python wrapper for IgBLAST v1.9, using IMGT germline references to assign V/J genes and CDR3. Reads were removed for weak V/J assignments (E-value above 1e-6), missing CDR3, stop codons, out-of-frame junctions, or ambiguous translated residues. V3J clonotypes were defined as sequences sharing an identical inferred V gene, J gene, and CDR3 amino acid sequence. The percentage overlap between two repertoires was calculated by dividing the number of shared unique clonotypes by the size of the smaller repertoire. Repertoire richness was assessed with RTK rarefaction, the Chao1 estimator, and Recon v2.1 estimates of unobserved clonotypes. Generation probabilities for all TCRbeta clonotypes obtained by the gDNA method from four donors were computed using OLGA. TCRdb provides this immuneACCESS table in a form limited to in-frame rearrangements. Some clones are lacking; in checked studies, under half of them reflect an unresolved V gene, and why the rest are absent is not known. The V and J calls and clone size come from that table; D and trimming were worked out from the DNA. The table for this sample lists 800,000 to 950,000 clones; around 96% of them were counted only once. The ten top clones hold around 0.21% of the sample.

This clone was picked up one time. The antigen this receptor binds is unknown. Per-nucleotide qualities are absent, and no much larger clonotype sits a single base away. Overall results and qualifications from the work: Sharing across a few donors was observed for about 5% of naive CD4, 3.5% of naive CD8, over 2% of memory CD4, and around 0.42% of memory CD8 clonotypes. Naive subsets generally had larger estimated clonotype richness than memory subsets. Because the study included only a small number of donors, the genetic and exposure-history diversity represented was limited. Clonotypes shared by all four sorted-subset donors showed higher generation probabilities than non-shared clonotypes. Only blood was sampled, and tissue TCR repertoires likely differ from those in blood. Even with the large sequencing depth, rarefaction of the sorted-subset datasets indicated that sequencing was incomplete. Pairwise subsampling indicated that sequencing depth was expected to affect the degree of clonotype sharing among donors.

This TCR came from a man aged 30 to 45 in good health. The sequencing input was naive CD8+ T cells sorted from blood. The cell subset or site tag for this specimen amounts to: CD45RA+CCR7+.

Here the CDR3 is given as CASSPNFGDRDNEQFF. At the DNA level, the sequence is TGTGCCAGCTCACCAAACTTCGGGGACCGCGACAATGAGCAGTTCTTC. Recombination connected TRBV18 to TRBJ2-1; the D gene assignment is perhaps TRBD1 or TRBD2, with each matching 5 bases. Trimming costs V 2 bases and J 5 bases, and their ends lie 16 bases apart. Counted from cysteine to phenylalanine, this CDR3 has 16 amino acids. Just the 48-base CDR3 DNA is kept, in frame starting at base 1. Sequences KGHSH (CDR1) and LQKENI (CDR2) are obtained from the germline V gene. Extended through the reference TRBV18 and TRBJ2-1 proteins, this CDR3 yields the full variable domain: NAGVMQNPRHLVRRRGQEARLRCSPMKGHSHVYWYRQLPEEGLKFMVYLQKENIIDESGMPKERFSAEFPKEGPSILRIQQVVRGDSAAYFCASSPNFGDRDNEQFFGPGTRLTVL.